The 5 T cell receptor beta chains presented below share a single source sample, sequenced in a study of blood T cell repertoires in COVID-19. Assay used: immunoSEQ multiplex PCR; TCRdb lists only in-frame clones, some missing. The top ten hold over 6.5% of the sample, which has 110,000 to 150,000 clones, 79% seen once. The sample consisted of peripheral blood. These receptors all stem from a man aged 45 to 65 with active or convalescent COVID-19.

The rearrangement joins TRBV19 to TRBJ2-7; D not certain. This CDR3 comprises 12 residues. Germline V gene data show CDR1 as LNHDA and CDR2 as SQIVND (reference sequence). Trimming cost V 6 bases and J 2 bases, with 8 bases left between them. In DNA form, the CDR3 reads TGTGCCAGTAGCCCTGGGCCCTACGAGCAGTACTTC. This translates into CASSPGPYEQYF.

The CDR3 sequence: CATRKGGPEAFF. The CDR3 DNA reads TGTGCCACCCGGAAGGGGGGGCCTGAAGCTTTCTTT. The chain carries TRBV19 and TRBJ1-1, with a possible D match to TRBD1 (6 bases). CDR1 and CDR2 from the germline V gene are LNHDA and SQIVND (reference sequence). This CDR3 is built from 12 residues. Trimming took off 10 bases at V and 6 bases at J, with 15 bases between the two ends.

CDR3 sequence (DNA): TGTGCCAGCAGTTTTCGGCGGGAGCAGTACTTC. Translated, it gives CASSFRREQYF. This chain links TRBV28 with TRBJ2-7, with D unclear. This CDR3 region has 11 residues. V was pared by 3 bases and J by 7 bases, with 7 bases between. From germline, CDR1 is MDHEN and CDR2 SYDVKM. Full variable domain (rest looked up from reference TRBV28 and TRBJ2-7): DVKVTQSSRYLVKRTGEKVFLECVQDMDHENMFWYRQDPGLGLRLIYFSYDVKMKEKGDIPEGYSVSREKKERFSLILESASTNQTSMYLCASSFRREQYFGPGTRLTVT.

The chain joins TRBV5-5 to TRBJ2-7; D remains ambiguous. V was shortened by 1 base and J by 2 bases, with 10 bases between the two germline ends. CDR1 SGHKS and CDR2 YYEKEE come from the germline V gene (reference sequence). The CDR3 length is 14 residues. DNA of the CDR3: TGTGCCAGCAGCTTGTTAGGCGGCCCCTACGAGCAGTACTTC. It yields the protein CASSLLGGPYEQYF.

The V gene is TRBV3-1 (or the pseudogene TRBV3-2), the J gene TRBJ2-7; 9 bases are a match to TRBD1. The CDR3 has 18 amino acids. Unmatched junction bases numbered 10, after V lost 0 bases and J lost 1 base. Germline V gene lookup returns CDR1 LGHDT and CDR2 YNNKEL (reference sequence). The CDR3 protein is CASSQDQSFGTGSYEQYF. CDR3 coding DNA: TGTGCCAGCAGCCAAGATCAGAGCTTTGGGACAGGGTCCTACGAGCAGTACTTC.